The clone carrying this T cell receptor (beta chain) was counted a single time. With 3 bases clipped from V and 2 bases from J, the junction kept 10 bases outside the gene matches. Looked up from germline, CDR1 is ENHRY and CDR2 is SYGVKD. The CDR3 contains 17 residues. These data originate in a study of blood T cell repertoires in COVID-19. Background on the study: Collection of acute and convalescent COVID-19 samples took place in the United States, Italy and Spain. From T cells, B-cell-depleted T cells, or PBMCs came the material, which was cDNA or gDNA.

In the original workflow: Quantification of nucleated cells was approximated via reference gene primer amplification. Some clones are missing from TCRdb's copy, which holds only in-frame ones; the method was immunoSEQ multiplex PCR. D and trimming come from the DNA, and the V and J calls and clone size come from that table. The profile shows approximately 32,000 clones, roughly 87% of them singletons. V is TRBV10-3 and J is TRBJ2-3; 8 nucleotides match TRBD2. Material for sequencing was peripheral blood. The TCR sequence derives from a man in his fifties or sixties with active COVID-19. The CDR3 loop is CAISERPAGDDTDTQYF. CDR3 nucleotide sequence: TGTGCCATCAGTGAAAGGCCAGCGGGGGATGACACAGATACGCAGTATTTT.